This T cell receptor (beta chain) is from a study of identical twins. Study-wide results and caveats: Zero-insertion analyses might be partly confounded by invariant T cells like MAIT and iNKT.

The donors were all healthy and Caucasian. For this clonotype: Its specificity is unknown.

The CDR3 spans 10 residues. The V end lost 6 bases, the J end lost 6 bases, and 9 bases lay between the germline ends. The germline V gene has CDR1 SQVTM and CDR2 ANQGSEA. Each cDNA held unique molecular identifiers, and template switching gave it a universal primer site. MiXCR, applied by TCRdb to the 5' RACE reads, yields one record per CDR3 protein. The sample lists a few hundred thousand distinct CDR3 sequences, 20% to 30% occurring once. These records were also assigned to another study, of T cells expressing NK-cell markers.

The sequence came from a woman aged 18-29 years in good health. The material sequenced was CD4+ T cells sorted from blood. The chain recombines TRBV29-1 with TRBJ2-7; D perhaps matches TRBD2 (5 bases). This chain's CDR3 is CSVAGGEQYF. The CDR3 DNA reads TGCAGCGTCGCCGGAGGCGAGCAGTACTTC.